A selection of T cell receptor beta chains follows, all from one sample in a study of T cell responses to AZD1222 COVID-19 vaccine. Sequencing used immunoSEQ multiplex PCR; TCRdb keeps in-frame clones, though not all of them. The repertoire holds 150,000 to 200,000 clones, with almost 95% as singletons. The sample was peripheral blood, taken on day 0 of AZD1222 vaccination. The receptors were gathered from an adult in good health. Both conserved end residues are part of each CDR3. Fields, in order: D gene, J gene, V gene, clone size, CDR3 DNA, CDR3 protein. The D gene is left open where the match is weak. Clone size is shown for a subset of rows, as once, few, many or a class of expanded clone.

d_call: -
j_call: TRBJ1-1
v_call: TRBV12-2
clone_size: -
cdr3_nt: TGTGCAAGTCGCTTGTTGTCGGTAACGAGGAACACTGAAGCTTTCTTT
cdr3_aa: CASRLLSVTRNTEAFF

d_call: -
j_call: TRBJ1-1
v_call: TRBV6-2/TRBV6-3
clone_size: -
cdr3_nt: TGTGCCAGCAGTTACCAGGGACAACTGAACACTGAAGCTTTCTTT
cdr3_aa: CASSYQGQLNTEAFF

d_call: TRBD1
j_call: TRBJ1-2
v_call: TRBV6-5
clone_size: -
cdr3_nt: TGTGCCAGCAGCGACACCCAGGGGGCGAGGGGCTACACCTTC
cdr3_aa: CASSDTQGARGYTF

d_call: -
j_call: TRBJ1-1
v_call: TRBV30
clone_size: -
cdr3_nt: TGTGCCTCTTCGAGTGGGTCCCGACGGACTGAAGCTTTCTTT
cdr3_aa: CASSSGSRRTEAFF

d_call: -
j_call: TRBJ1-1
v_call: TRBV7-2
clone_size: few
cdr3_nt: TGTGCCAGCAGCTGGTCAAGGAACACTGAAGCTTTCTTT
cdr3_aa: CASSWSRNTEAFF

d_call: -
j_call: TRBJ1-2
v_call: TRBV7-8
clone_size: -
cdr3_nt: TGTGCCAGCAGCTTAGAGTTTGACACCTTTAACTATGGCTACACCTTC
cdr3_aa: CASSLEFDTFNYGYTF

d_call: TRBD1
j_call: TRBJ2-5
v_call: TRBV7-3
clone_size: -
cdr3_nt: TGTGCCAGCAGCGGGGGGACAGGGCACCAAGAGACCCAGTACTTC
cdr3_aa: CASSGGTGHQETQYF

d_call: -
j_call: TRBJ2-3
v_call: TRBV11-3
clone_size: -
cdr3_nt: TGTGCCAGCAGCTTCTCGGGAGCCAGCACAGATACGCAGTATTTT
cdr3_aa: CASSFSGASTDTQYF

d_call: -
j_call: TRBJ1-1
v_call: TRBV9
clone_size: once
cdr3_nt: TGTGCCAGCAGGGATTACTGGGGGGGGGCGCAGGGTGCGAACACTGAAGCTTTCTTT
cdr3_aa: CASRDYWGGAQGANTEAFF

d_call: -
j_call: TRBJ2-3
v_call: TRBV11-2
clone_size: -
cdr3_nt: TGTGCCAGCAGCTTAGTGGGGAGCAGTACAGATACGCAGTATTTT
cdr3_aa: CASSLVGSSTDTQYF

d_call: TRBD1
j_call: TRBJ2-1
v_call: TRBV6-5
clone_size: -
cdr3_nt: TGTGCCATAGGAAGGGACAGCTTCAATGAGCAGTTCTTC
cdr3_aa: CAIGRDSFNEQFF

d_call: -
j_call: TRBJ2-1
v_call: TRBV15
clone_size: -
cdr3_nt: TGTGCCACCAGCAGAGATTTGGGGGAAGAGAAGCAGTTCTTC
cdr3_aa: CATSRDLGEEKQFF

d_call: -
j_call: TRBJ2-1
v_call: TRBV3-1/TRBV3-2
clone_size: -
cdr3_nt: TGTGCCAGCAGCCAATATGGAGTAGGAACGGCCTACAATGAGCAGTTCTTC
cdr3_aa: CASSQYGVGTAYNEQFF

d_call: -
j_call: TRBJ2-3
v_call: TRBV5-6
clone_size: -
cdr3_nt: TGTGCCAGCAGCTTCACCAGGGATAAGGCAGATACGCAGTATTTT
cdr3_aa: CASSFTRDKADTQYF

d_call: -
j_call: TRBJ2-5
v_call: TRBV11-2
clone_size: -
cdr3_nt: TGTGCCAGCAGCTTAGAAGACCAAGAGACCCAGTACTTC
cdr3_aa: CASSLEDQETQYF

d_call: -
j_call: TRBJ2-3
v_call: TRBV6-5
clone_size: -
cdr3_nt: TGTGCCAGCACGAGGGAGGCAGATACGCAGTATTTT
cdr3_aa: CASTREADTQYF

d_call: TRBD1
j_call: TRBJ2-7
v_call: TRBV2
clone_size: -
cdr3_nt: TGTGCCAGCAGTGAACCGGGTGGGACAGGGAAGGGCGAGCAGTACTTC
cdr3_aa: CASSEPGGTGKGEQYF

d_call: TRBD1
j_call: TRBJ1-4
v_call: TRBV28
clone_size: -
cdr3_nt: TGTGCCAGTTCCAGCTCGGGACAGCAAAATGAAAAACTGTTTTTT
cdr3_aa: CASSSSGQQNEKLFF

d_call: -
j_call: TRBJ1-1
v_call: TRBV2
clone_size: -
cdr3_nt: TGTGCCAGCAGTGACCAGGGGTTGGACACTGAAGCTTTCTTT
cdr3_aa: CASSDQGLDTEAFF

d_call: TRBD1
j_call: TRBJ2-7
v_call: TRBV10-2
clone_size: -
cdr3_nt: TGCGCCAGCAGTGTTGGGACAGGGACCTACGAGCAGTACTTC
cdr3_aa: CASSVGTGTYEQYF

d_call: -
j_call: TRBJ1-6
v_call: TRBV3-1/TRBV3-2
clone_size: -
cdr3_nt: TGTGCCAGCAGCCAAATAGGACCCGGGGGTAATTCACCCCTCCACTTT
cdr3_aa: CASSQIGPGGNSPLHF

d_call: -
j_call: TRBJ1-1
v_call: TRBV5-6
clone_size: -
cdr3_nt: TGTGCCAGCAGCCTTTCGACAGTCGGCACTGAAGCTTTCTTT
cdr3_aa: CASSLSTVGTEAFF

d_call: -
j_call: TRBJ1-1
v_call: TRBV10-3
clone_size: -
cdr3_nt: TGTGCCATCAGTGAGGATAGGGCGGTTGTGAATGAAGCTTTCTTT
cdr3_aa: CAISEDRAVVNEAFF

d_call: -
j_call: TRBJ1-1
v_call: TRBV28
clone_size: few
cdr3_nt: TGTGCCAGCAGTTTAGGCAGGGAAGCTTTCTTT
cdr3_aa: CASSLGREAFF

d_call: -
j_call: TRBJ1-5
v_call: TRBV4-1
clone_size: -
cdr3_nt: TGCGCCAGCAGCCAAGGCCCACCTACCAAACAGAATCCTAGCAATCAGCCCCAGCATTTT
cdr3_aa: CASSQGPPTKQNPSNQPQHF

d_call: -
j_call: TRBJ2-2
v_call: TRBV4-1
clone_size: -
cdr3_nt: TGCGCCAGCAGCCAAGAGGGCAGGGTCTTCACCGGGGAGCTGTTTTTT
cdr3_aa: CASSQEGRVFTGELFF

d_call: -
j_call: TRBJ1-5
v_call: TRBV2
clone_size: -
cdr3_nt: TGTGCCAGCAGTGAAGAGGTCGGGGAACGACAGCCCCAGCATTTT
cdr3_aa: CASSEEVGERQPQHF

d_call: TRBD2
j_call: TRBJ2-2
v_call: TRBV18
clone_size: -
cdr3_nt: TGTGCCAGCTCACCTCCTAGCGGGACTGGCGGGGAGCTGTTTTTT
cdr3_aa: CASSPPSGTGGELFF

d_call: -
j_call: TRBJ2-3
v_call: TRBV7-9
clone_size: once
cdr3_nt: TGTGCCAGCAGTCACGTCGGTCTGGACAAGTTTAGCACAGATACGCAGTATTTT
cdr3_aa: CASSHVGLDKFSTDTQYF

d_call: TRBD1
j_call: TRBJ1-1
v_call: TRBV3-1/TRBV3-2
clone_size: -
cdr3_nt: TGTGCCAGCAGCCAAGTTCGACAGGGGGGGGCAGGTGAAGCTTTCTTT
cdr3_aa: CASSQVRQGGAGEAFF

d_call: TRBD1
j_call: TRBJ1-2
v_call: TRBV10-2
clone_size: -
cdr3_nt: TGCGCCAGCAGTGAGCAGACAGGGGATCATGGCTACACCTTC
cdr3_aa: CASSEQTGDHGYTF

d_call: -
j_call: TRBJ1-5
v_call: TRBV10-2
clone_size: -
cdr3_nt: TGCGCCAGCAGATTCAGTCCGGATGGCAATCAGCCCCAGCATTTT
cdr3_aa: CASRFSPDGNQPQHF

d_call: -
j_call: TRBJ2-2
v_call: TRBV10-1
clone_size: -
cdr3_nt: TGCGCCAGCAGTCCCGGGACAACGAACACCGGGGAGCTGTTTTTT
cdr3_aa: CASSPGTTNTGELFF

d_call: -
j_call: TRBJ1-1
v_call: TRBV5-1
clone_size: -
cdr3_nt: TGCGCCAGCAGCTTACGCTACCAAGGCGCGGACACTGAAGCTTTCTTT
cdr3_aa: CASSLRYQGADTEAFF

d_call: -
j_call: TRBJ1-1
v_call: TRBV12-5
clone_size: -
cdr3_nt: TGTGCTAGTGGTTTGGTAGGGGGATACACTGAAGCTTTCTTT
cdr3_aa: CASGLVGGYTEAFF

d_call: -
j_call: TRBJ2-1
v_call: TRBV29-1
clone_size: -
cdr3_nt: TGCAGCGTCCAGCGGGTCTCCTACAATGAGCAGTTCTTC
cdr3_aa: CSVQRVSYNEQFF

d_call: -
j_call: TRBJ2-4
v_call: TRBV4-1
clone_size: -
cdr3_nt: TGCGCCAGCAGCGTACCGGGACCTAAAGACGTGGCCAAAAACATTCAGTACTTC
cdr3_aa: CASSVPGPKDVAKNIQYF

d_call: -
j_call: TRBJ2-1
v_call: TRBV5-1
clone_size: -
cdr3_nt: TGCGCCAGCAGCCCCTCAGGGGATCATGAGCAGTTCTTC
cdr3_aa: CASSPSGDHEQFF

d_call: -
j_call: TRBJ1-2
v_call: TRBV30
clone_size: -
cdr3_nt: TGTGCCTGGAGTTCCCCCAACGGGTCGGGAGGCTACACCTTC
cdr3_aa: CAWSSPNGSGGYTF

d_call: -
j_call: TRBJ2-1
v_call: TRBV5-1
clone_size: -
cdr3_nt: TGCGCCAGCAGCTTAGGGCAGGGGTGGGATGAGCAGTTCTTC
cdr3_aa: CASSLGQGWDEQFF

d_call: -
j_call: TRBJ2-1
v_call: TRBV7-3
clone_size: -
cdr3_nt: TGTGCCAGCAGCGGGCCTAGGGGTGAGCAGTTCTTC
cdr3_aa: CASSGPRGEQFF

d_call: TRBD1
j_call: TRBJ2-7
v_call: TRBV11-2
clone_size: -
cdr3_nt: TGTGCCAGCAGACAAGCCCGACAGGGTGGGTCGTACTTC
cdr3_aa: CASRQARQGGSYF

d_call: -
j_call: TRBJ2-3
v_call: TRBV6-2/TRBV6-3
clone_size: -
cdr3_nt: TGTGCCAGCAGTTACTACGGACGGAACACAGATACGCAGTATTTT
cdr3_aa: CASSYYGRNTDTQYF

d_call: -
j_call: TRBJ1-5
v_call: TRBV5-1
clone_size: -
cdr3_nt: TGCGCCAGCAGTTCAGGGTCGGGGAATCAGCCCCAGCATTTT
cdr3_aa: CASSSGSGNQPQHF

d_call: -
j_call: TRBJ1-4
v_call: TRBV4-2
clone_size: -
cdr3_nt: TGTGCCAGCAGCCAAGCTTTAGGGGGGAATGAAAAACTGTTTTTT
cdr3_aa: CASSQALGGNEKLFF

d_call: -
j_call: TRBJ1-4
v_call: TRBV7-9
clone_size: -
cdr3_nt: TGTGCCAGCAGCTTCGACCTACAGTCGCGAGAAAAACTGTTTTTT
cdr3_aa: CASSFDLQSREKLFF

d_call: -
j_call: TRBJ1-2
v_call: TRBV5-1
clone_size: -
cdr3_nt: TGCGCCAGCAGCTCCCCGGGGGTTGGGGGCTACACCTTC
cdr3_aa: CASSSPGVGGYTF